The entry that follows covers one T cell receptor (beta chain) sequence. As yet, its antigen is unknown. Per germline, CDR1 KGHSH and CDR2 LQKENI. The CDR3 sequence is 16 residues long. Trimming removed 4 bases from V and 6 bases from J; junction bases left unmatched: 12. Assay: immunoSEQ multiplex PCR; the TCRdb copy retains only in-frame clones and omits some. Seen here are 100,000 to 150,000 clones, 90% observed once, and the top ten hold 6.9%. These data belong to a study of T cell responses to AZD1222 COVID-19 vaccine. Study-wide points: Vaccination with two AZD1222 doses was followed by a rise in Spike-specific TCR breadth and depth. The donor cohort was predominantly white British with a female majority, and clonal diversity may have been underestimated.

This sequence originates from an adult in good health. This chain uses TRBV18 with TRBJ2-3; 8 nucleotides match TRBD1. The input for sequencing was peripheral blood, taken on day 0 of AZD1222 vaccination. CDR3: CASSQWSAGGRDTQYF. DNA for the CDR3: TGTGCCAGCTCACAGTGGTCGGCAGGGGGCAGGGATACGCAGTATTTT.